This T cell receptor (beta chain) was sequenced during a study of cytomegalovirus exposure and HLA in healthy donors (dated by TCRdb to 2016 to 2017). Study-level background: The 500 to 800 repertoires of the first cohort and the 95 to 150 validation repertoires were produced on the same platform, according to a later analysis. The study aimed to test whether signatures of past pathogen exposure could be identified by cataloging public T cell receptors. Besides the first cohort of 500 to 700 subjects, a separate validation cohort made up of over 100 different subjects was used. To predict cytomegalovirus infection status, the study combined high-throughput TCR immunosequencing, statistical association of individual TCRs with disease status, and machine learning.

The CDR3 runs 17 amino acids, cysteine and phenylalanine included. Only the CDR3 region is kept as DNA, spanning 51 bases read in frame from base 1. Cut back by 2 bases and 5 bases, the V and J ends lie 19 bases apart. From the germline V gene, CDR1 is SGHRS and CDR2 is YFSETQ. Beyond this particular receptor, the publication reports: Cytomegalovirus status was reported to be diagnosed by the classifier with high specificity and sensitivity in both the original and validation cohorts. A later analysis had no HLA typing for the validation cohort, so co-occurrence there was scored across all 120 or so repertoires. While some public TCRs were present in many individuals, most TCR sequences turned up only very rarely across donors. A few of the identified cytomegalovirus-associated TCR beta chains were confirmed in vitro to be specific for cytomegalovirus antigens. In a later analysis, TCRs clustered in the first cohort were found to also tend to co-occur in the roughly 130 validation repertoires, with about 93% of cluster scores above 0. The authors suggested that the approach could potentially be generalized to other disease states and immunological phenotypes. In the study, around 150 TCR beta chains were listed as associated with cytomegalovirus.

Separate from the approximately 700-subject first cohort, the validation cohort of around 130 subjects was the group to which the donors belonged. As for this clone: Its antigen has not been determined. No per-base quality is available; no much larger clone lies one base away.

Libraries came from the immunoSEQ multiplex PCR assay. The authors' analysis ran thus. A statistical classification framework was developed to diagnose cytomegalovirus status using the catalog of TCR beta chain sequences. TCRdb obtained this table from immuneACCESS and retained in-frame rearrangements with V and J assigned. These tables miss some clones; where compared with another copy, unresolved V genes account for less than half of the shortfall, and the remainder is unexplained. D and trimming were read from the DNA, whereas the V and J calls and clone size are those reported in that table. Here the sample has 70,000 to 85,000 clones; roughly 92% occur a single time. The ten top clones hold approximately 2% of the sample.

This sequence originates from a young woman in good health and CMV-seropositive. Recombination linked TRBV5-1 to TRBJ2-2; a tentative D call is TRBD2 (6 bases match). The material sequenced was PBMCs. The nucleotide sequence is TGCGCCAGCAGCTTCCGGGGGACGGAAGGTGTTACCGGGGAGCTGTTTTTT. Its protein is CASSFRGTEGVTGELFF. Reference TRBV5-1 and TRBJ2-2 proteins supply the regions before and after the CDR3; the full variable domain is: KAGVTQTPRYLIKTRGQQVTLSCSPISGHRSVSWYQQTPGQGLQFLFEYFSETQRNKGNFPGRFSGRQFSNSRSEMNVSTLELGDSALYLCASSFRGTEGVTGELFFGEGSRLTVL.